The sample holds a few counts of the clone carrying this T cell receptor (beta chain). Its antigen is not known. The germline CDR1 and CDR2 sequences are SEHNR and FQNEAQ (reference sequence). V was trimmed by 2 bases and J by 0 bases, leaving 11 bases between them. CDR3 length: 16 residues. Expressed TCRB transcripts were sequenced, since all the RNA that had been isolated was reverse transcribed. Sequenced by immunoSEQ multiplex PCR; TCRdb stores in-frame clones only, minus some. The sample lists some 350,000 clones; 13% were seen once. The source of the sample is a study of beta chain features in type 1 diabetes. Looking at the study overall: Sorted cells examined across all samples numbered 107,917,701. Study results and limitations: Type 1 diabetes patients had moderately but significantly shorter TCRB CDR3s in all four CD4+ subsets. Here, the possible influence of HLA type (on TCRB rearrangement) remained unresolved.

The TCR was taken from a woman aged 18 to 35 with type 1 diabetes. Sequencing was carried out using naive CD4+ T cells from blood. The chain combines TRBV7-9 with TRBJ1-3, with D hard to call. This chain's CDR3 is CASSLIRLSSGNTIYF. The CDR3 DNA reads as TGTGCCAGCAGCTTAATAAGACTGAGCTCTGGAAACACCATATATTTT.